This T cell receptor beta chain was observed in a study of post-analysis software for immune sequencing data. Study results and limitations: In patients, TRBV5-6, TRBV5-1 and TRBV20-1 belonged to roughly 5 TRBV segments found more frequently than in controls.

As concerns this clonotype: Its specificity is unknown. The junction and the germline gene differ at one end; a read error may be behind it.

The authors incorporated unique molecular identifiers into the TCR beta cDNA libraries. TCRdb called the PCR reads again in MiXCR, with one record for every CDR3 protein. The repertoire holds around 200,000 distinct CDR3 sequences, approximately 30% seen once, with 3% to 3.5% in the top ten. The CDR3 consists of 12 residues. V and J are TRBV12-3 or TRBV12-4 and TRBJ2-3; the D is unclear. Sequencing input: blood. This clonotype was obtained from a girl aged 2-17 years with multiple sclerosis. This CDR3 reads CASSMSVDTEYF. The CDR3 DNA sequence: TGTGCCAGCAGTATGAGCGTAGATACGGAGTATTTT.